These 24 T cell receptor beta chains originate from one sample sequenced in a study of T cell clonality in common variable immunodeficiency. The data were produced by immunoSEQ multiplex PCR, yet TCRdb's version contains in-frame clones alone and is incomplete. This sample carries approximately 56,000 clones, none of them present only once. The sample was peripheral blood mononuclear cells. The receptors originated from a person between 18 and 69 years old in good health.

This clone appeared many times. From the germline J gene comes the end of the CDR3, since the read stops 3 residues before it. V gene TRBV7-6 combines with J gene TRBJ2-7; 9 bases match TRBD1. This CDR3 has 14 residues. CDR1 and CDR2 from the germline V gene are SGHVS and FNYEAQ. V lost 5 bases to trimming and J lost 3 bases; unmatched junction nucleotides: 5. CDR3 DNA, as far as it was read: TGTGCCAGCAGCGCCGACAGGGGGATCTACGAG. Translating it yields CASSADRGIYE. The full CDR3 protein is CASSADRGIYEQYF. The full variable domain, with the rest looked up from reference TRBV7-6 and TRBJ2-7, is GAGVSQSPRYKVTKRGQDVALRCDPISGHVSLYWYRQALGQGPEFLTYFNYEAQQDKSGLPNDRFSAERPEGSISTLTIQRTEQRDSAMYRCASSADRGIYEQYFGPGTRLTVT.

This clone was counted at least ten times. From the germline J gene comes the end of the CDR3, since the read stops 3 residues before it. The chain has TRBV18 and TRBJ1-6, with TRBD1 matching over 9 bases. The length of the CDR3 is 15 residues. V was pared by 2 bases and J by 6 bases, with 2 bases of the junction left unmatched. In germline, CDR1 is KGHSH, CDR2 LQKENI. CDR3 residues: CASSPGTGFNSPLHF. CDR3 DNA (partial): TGTGCCAGCTCACCAGGGACAGGGTTTAATTCACCC.

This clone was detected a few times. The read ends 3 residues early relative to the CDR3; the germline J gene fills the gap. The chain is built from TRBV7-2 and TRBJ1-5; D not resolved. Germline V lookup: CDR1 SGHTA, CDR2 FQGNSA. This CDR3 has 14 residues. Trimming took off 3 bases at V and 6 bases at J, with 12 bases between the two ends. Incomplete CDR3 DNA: TGTGCCAGCAGCTTTAAAGGCGGGTTTCAGCCC. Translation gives CASSFKGGFQP. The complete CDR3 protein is CASSFKGGFQPQHF.

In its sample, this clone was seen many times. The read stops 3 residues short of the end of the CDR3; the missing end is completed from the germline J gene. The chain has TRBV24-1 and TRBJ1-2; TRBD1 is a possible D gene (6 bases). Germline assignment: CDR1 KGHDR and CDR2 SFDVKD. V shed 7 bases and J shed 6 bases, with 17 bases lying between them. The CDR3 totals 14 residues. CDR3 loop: CATSGGTNRHGYTF. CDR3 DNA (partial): TGTGCCACCAGCGGTGGGACAAACCGTCATGGC.

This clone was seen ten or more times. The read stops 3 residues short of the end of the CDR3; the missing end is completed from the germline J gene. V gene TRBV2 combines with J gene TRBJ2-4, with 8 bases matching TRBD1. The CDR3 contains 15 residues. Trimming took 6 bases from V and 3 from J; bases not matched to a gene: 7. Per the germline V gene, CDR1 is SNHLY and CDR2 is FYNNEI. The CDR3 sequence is CASSPHGTGKNIQYF. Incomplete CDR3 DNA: TGTGCCAGCAGCCCCCACGGGACAGGCAAAAACATT.

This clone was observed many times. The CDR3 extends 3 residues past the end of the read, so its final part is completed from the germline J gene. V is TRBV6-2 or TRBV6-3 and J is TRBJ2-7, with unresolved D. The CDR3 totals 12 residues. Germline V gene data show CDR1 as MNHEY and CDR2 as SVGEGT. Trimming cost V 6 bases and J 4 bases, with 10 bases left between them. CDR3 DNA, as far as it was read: TGTGCCAGCAGCCCGGGTCTTTACGAG. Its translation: CASSPGLYE. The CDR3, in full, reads CASSPGLYEQYF.

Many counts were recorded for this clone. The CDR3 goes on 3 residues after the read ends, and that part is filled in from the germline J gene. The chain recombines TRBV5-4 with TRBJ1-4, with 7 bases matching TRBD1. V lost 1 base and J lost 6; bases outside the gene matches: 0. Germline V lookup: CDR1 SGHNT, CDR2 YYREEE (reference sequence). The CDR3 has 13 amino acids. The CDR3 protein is CASSLTGDEKLFF. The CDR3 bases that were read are TGTGCCAGCAGCTTGACAGGGGATGAAAAA.

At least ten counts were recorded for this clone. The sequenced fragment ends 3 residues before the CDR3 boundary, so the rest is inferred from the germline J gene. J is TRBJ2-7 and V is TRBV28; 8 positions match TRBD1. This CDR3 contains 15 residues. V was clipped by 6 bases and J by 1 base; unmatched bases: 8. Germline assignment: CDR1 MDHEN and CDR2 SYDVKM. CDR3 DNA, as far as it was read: TGTGCCAGCAGGAAACAGGGGGGAAAATCCTACGAG. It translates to CASRKQGGKSYE. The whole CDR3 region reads CASRKQGGKSYEQYF.

CDR3 region: CASSPRTGNYGYTF. CDR3 DNA, as far as it was read: TGCGCCAGCAGCCCTCGGACGGGGAACTATGGC. The rearrangement links TRBV5-1 to TRBJ1-2; D call uncertain. Read data end 3 residues before the CDR3 end; the end is taken from the germline J gene. This CDR3 has 14 residues. CDR1 and CDR2 from the germline V gene are SGHRS and YFSETQ. V lost 4 bases to trimming and J lost 2 bases, with 12 bases between them.

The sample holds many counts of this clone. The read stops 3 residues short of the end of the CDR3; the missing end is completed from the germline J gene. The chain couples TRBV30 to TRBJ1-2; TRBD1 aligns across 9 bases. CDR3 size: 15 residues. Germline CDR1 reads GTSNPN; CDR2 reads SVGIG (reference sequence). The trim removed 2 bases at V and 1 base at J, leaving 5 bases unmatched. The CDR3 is CAWSRQGGGNYGYTF. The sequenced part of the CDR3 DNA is TGTGCCTGGAGTCGACAGGGGGGTGGTAACTATGGC. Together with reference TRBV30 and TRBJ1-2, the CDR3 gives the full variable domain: SQTIHQWPATLVQPVGSPLSLECTVEGTSNPNLYWYRQAAGRGLQLLFYSVGIGQISSEVPQNLSASRPQDRQFILSSKKLLLSDSGFYLCAWSRQGGGNYGYTFGSGTRLTVV.

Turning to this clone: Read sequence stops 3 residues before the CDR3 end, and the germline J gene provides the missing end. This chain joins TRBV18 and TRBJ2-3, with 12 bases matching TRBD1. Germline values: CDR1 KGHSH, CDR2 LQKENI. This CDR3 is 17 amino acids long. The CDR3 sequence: CASSPPRDRGLGETQYF. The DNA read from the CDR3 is TGTGCCAGCTCACCGCCCCGGGACAGGGGGCTTGGAGAGACG.

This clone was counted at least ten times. Here the CDR3 reads CSARKGQSYEQYF. The part of the CDR3 DNA that was read is TGCAGTGCTAGAAAGGGACAGTCCTACGAG. The chain links TRBV20-1 to TRBJ2-7; 7 bases map to TRBD1. The read falls 3 residues short of the CDR3 end, and the missing part is taken from the germline J gene. CDR1 and CDR2 from the germline V gene are DFQATT and SNEGSKA (reference sequence). V was pared by 2 bases and J by 1 base, with 2 bases of the junction left unmatched. CDR3 length: 13 amino acids.

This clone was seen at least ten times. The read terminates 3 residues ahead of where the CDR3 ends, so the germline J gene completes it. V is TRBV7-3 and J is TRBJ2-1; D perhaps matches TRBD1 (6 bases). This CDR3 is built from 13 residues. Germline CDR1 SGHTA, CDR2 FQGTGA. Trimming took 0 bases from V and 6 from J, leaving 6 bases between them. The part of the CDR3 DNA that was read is TGTGCCAGCAGCTTAACCAGGGGCAATGAG. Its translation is CASSLTRGNE. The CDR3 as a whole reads CASSLTRGNEQFF.

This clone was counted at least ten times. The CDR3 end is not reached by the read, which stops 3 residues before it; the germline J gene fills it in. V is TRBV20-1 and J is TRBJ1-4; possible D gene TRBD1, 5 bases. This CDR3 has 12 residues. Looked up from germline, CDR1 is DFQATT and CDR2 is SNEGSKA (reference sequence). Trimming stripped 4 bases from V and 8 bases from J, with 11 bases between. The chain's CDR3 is CSAKGEKEKLFF. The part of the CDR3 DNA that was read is TGCAGTGCTAAAGGGGAAAAGGAAAAA.

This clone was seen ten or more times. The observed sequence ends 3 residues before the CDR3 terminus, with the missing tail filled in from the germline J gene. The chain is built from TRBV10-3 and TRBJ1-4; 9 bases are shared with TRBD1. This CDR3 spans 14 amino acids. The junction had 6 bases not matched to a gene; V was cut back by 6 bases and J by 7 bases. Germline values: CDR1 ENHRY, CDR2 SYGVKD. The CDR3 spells CAISPGQGGEKLFF. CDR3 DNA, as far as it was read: TGTGCCATCAGCCCGGGACAGGGAGGTGAAAAA.

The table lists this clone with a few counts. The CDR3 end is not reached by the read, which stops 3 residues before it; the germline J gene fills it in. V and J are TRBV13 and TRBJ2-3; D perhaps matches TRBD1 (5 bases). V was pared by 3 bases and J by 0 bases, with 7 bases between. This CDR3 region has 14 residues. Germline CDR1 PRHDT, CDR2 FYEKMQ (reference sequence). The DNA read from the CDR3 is TGTGCCAGCAGCTTGGGGCGGAGCACAGATACG. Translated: CASSLGRSTDT. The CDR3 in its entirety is CASSLGRSTDTQYF.

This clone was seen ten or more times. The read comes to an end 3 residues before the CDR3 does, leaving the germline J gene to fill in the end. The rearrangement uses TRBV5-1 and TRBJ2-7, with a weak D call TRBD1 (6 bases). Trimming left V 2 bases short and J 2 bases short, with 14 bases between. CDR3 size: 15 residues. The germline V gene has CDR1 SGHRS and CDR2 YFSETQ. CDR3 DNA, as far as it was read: TGCGCCAGCAGCTTAGGGGGACAACCAACCTACGAG. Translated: CASSLGGQPTYE. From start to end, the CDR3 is CASSLGGQPTYEQYF.

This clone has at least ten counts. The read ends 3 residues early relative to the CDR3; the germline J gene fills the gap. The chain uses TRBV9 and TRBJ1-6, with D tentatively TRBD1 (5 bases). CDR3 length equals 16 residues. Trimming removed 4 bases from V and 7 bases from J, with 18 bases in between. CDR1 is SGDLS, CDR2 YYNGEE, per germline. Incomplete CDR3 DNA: TGTGCCAGCAGCCCAAACCTCAGGGTACGGAATTCACCC. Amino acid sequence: CASSPNLRVRNSP. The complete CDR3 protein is CASSPNLRVRNSPLHF.

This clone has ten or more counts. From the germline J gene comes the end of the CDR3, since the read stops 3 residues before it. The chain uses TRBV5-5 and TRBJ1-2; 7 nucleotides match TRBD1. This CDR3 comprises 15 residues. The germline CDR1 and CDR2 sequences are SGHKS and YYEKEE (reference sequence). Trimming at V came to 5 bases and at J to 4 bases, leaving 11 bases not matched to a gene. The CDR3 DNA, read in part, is TGTGCCAGCAGGACCGATCCGGGACAGCCCTATGGC. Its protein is CASRTDPGQPYG. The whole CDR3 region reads CASRTDPGQPYGYTF.

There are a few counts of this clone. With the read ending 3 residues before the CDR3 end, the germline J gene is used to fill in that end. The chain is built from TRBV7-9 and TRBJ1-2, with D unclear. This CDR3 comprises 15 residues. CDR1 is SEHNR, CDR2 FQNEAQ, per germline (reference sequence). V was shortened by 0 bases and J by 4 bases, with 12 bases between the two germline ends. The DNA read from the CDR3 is TGTGCCAGCAGCTTAGCGATTCCGGGGAGCTATGGC. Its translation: CASSLAIPGSYG. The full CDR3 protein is CASSLAIPGSYGYTF.

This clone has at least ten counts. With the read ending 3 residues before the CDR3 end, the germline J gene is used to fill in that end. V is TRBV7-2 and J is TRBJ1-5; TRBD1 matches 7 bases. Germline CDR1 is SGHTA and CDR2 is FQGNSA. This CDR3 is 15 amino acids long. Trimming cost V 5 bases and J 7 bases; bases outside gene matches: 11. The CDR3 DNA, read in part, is TGTGCCAGCAGCCGTACAGGGGTCCCTCAACAGCCC. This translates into CASSRTGVPQQP. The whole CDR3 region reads CASSRTGVPQQPQHF.

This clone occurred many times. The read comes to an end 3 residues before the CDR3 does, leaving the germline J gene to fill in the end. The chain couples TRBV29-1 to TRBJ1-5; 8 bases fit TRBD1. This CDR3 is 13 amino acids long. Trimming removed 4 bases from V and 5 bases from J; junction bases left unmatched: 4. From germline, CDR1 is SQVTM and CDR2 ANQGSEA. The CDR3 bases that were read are TGCAGCGTTGGGACAGGGCGTTATCAGCCC. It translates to CSVGTGRYQP. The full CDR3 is CSVGTGRYQPQHF.

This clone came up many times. CDR3 DNA, as far as it was read: TGTGCCAGCAGTTACCCCGGGGGTCAGCCC. It yields the protein CASSYPGGQP. The whole CDR3 protein is CASSYPGGQPQHF. The V and J genes are TRBV6-2 or TRBV6-3 and TRBJ1-5; weak D call: TRBD1 (5 bases). The DNA ends 3 residues before the CDR3 does, and the rest of the CDR3 is filled in from the germline J gene. The ends were cut back, 2 bases at V and 6 bases at J, with 8 bases in the middle. Germline loops: CDR1 MNHEY, CDR2 SVGEGT. This CDR3 is built from 13 residues.

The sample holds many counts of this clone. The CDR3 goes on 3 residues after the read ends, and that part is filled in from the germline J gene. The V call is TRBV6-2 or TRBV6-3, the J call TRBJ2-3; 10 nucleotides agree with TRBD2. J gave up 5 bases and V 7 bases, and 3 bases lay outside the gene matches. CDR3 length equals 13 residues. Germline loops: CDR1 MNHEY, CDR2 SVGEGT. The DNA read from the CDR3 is TGTGCCAGCACGTTAGCGGGAGGAGATACG. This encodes CASTLAGGDT. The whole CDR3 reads CASTLAGGDTQYF.